These T cell receptor beta chains were read from a single sample in a study of monozygotic twins with inflammatory bowel disease. Each CDR3 protein gets one entry in TCRdb, which reprocessed the 5' RACE reads and gives no DNA. This sample lists fewer than 550,000 distinct CDR3 sequences; its ten largest clones have more than 2%. The sample comprised blood. The receptors were sampled from a human donor with ulcerative colitis or Crohn's disease, or a healthy co-twin of an affected twin (not recorded which). Each CDR3 is given with its conserved first and last residue. Fields, in order: J gene, V gene, CDR3 protein.

TRBJ2-1 | TRBV4-2 | CASSQGWRGSSYNEQFF
TRBJ2-3 | TRBV7-6 | CASSLSRLAGMDTQYF
TRBJ2-1 | TRBV29-1 | CSVEDSGMFGEQFF
TRBJ2-3 | TRBV20-1 | CSALTSFWGIDTQYF
TRBJ2-7 | TRBV7-9 | CASSYYDRDYEQYF
TRBJ1-3 | TRBV4-1 | CASSQVKGTGNTIYF
TRBJ2-6 | TRBV7-6 | CASSSFGSGANVLTF
TRBJ2-7 | TRBV7-3 | CASSPGGGSYEQYF
TRBJ2-7 | TRBV12-3/TRBV12-4 | CASSRQGSGQYF
TRBJ2-5 | TRBV6-2/TRBV6-3 | CASSQEPARGLETQYF
TRBJ2-1 | TRBV15 | CATRGGADYNEQFF
TRBJ2-3 | TRBV27 | CASSSGLVSQYF
TRBJ2-3 | TRBV30 | CAWSVHSGAKDTQYF
TRBJ2-1 | TRBV7-8 | CASSLSSEQFF
TRBJ1-3 | TRBV19 | CASSIPVRLGGRNTIYF
TRBJ2-7 | TRBV5-1 | CASSPRGNSYEQYF
TRBJ1-3 | TRBV20-1 | CSAKESAGQGWNTIYF
TRBJ2-7 | TRBV2 | CASSGTANYEQYF
TRBJ1-4 | TRBV7-9 | CASSGDRREKLFF
TRBJ2-1 | TRBV12-3/TRBV12-4 | CASSSGLADILNEQFF
TRBJ2-5 | TRBV18 | CASSPRGEETQYF
TRBJ1-4 | TRBV20-1 | CSAPGEGAGEKLFF
TRBJ2-3 | TRBV5-1 | CASRNRGTDTQYF
TRBJ2-1 | TRBV5-1 | CASSPEDPHEQFF
TRBJ1-1 | TRBV4-1 | CASSQDWPRVTEAFF
TRBJ2-7 | TRBV3-1 | CASSQAQGPSYEQYF
TRBJ2-5 | TRBV4-2 | CASSQDWEETQYF
TRBJ2-1 | TRBV20-1 | CSARGVGPSNEHFF
TRBJ2-3 | TRBV7-2 | CASSLGWGAGADTQYF
TRBJ1-1 | TRBV6-5 | CASSYSANTEAFF
TRBJ2-7 | TRBV7-2 | CACAGDPSEVQYF
TRBJ2-1 | TRBV7-9 | CASSPEGHPYNEQFF
TRBJ1-4 | TRBV12-3/TRBV12-4 | CASSPRQELVQKLFF
TRBJ2-3 | TRBV11-2 | CASSLVFTSGGGGTDTQYF
TRBJ1-1 | TRBV18 | CASSRGQNTEAFF
TRBJ1-1 | TRBV20-1 | CSARDWRTEAFF
TRBJ1-2 | TRBV28 | CASSAGPKAGYTF
TRBJ2-5 | TRBV7-9 | CASSLGVLAETQYF
TRBJ1-5 | TRBV7-2 | CASSSLGPGGNQPQHF
TRBJ1-6 | TRBV6-1 | CASTPYRSHNSPLHF
TRBJ2-5 | TRBV5-1 | CASSLDGGTQYF
TRBJ2-5 | TRBV20-1 | CSVGVAETQYF
TRBJ1-2 | TRBV28 | CSSSLSSGVNGYTF
TRBJ2-1 | TRBV7-9 | CASSLSDRVEQFF
TRBJ1-4 | TRBV20-1 | CSANRGNEKLFF
TRBJ2-7 | TRBV20-1 | CSASLVMGQLLSYEQYF
TRBJ1-2 | TRBV29-1 | CSVEGPISGYTF
TRBJ2-5 | TRBV6-5 | CASRSRGGGDQETQYF
TRBJ1-2 | TRBV18 | CASSPPAGYGYTF
TRBJ2-5 | TRBV7-2 | CASSSSGGTQYF
TRBJ2-1 | TRBV6-2/TRBV6-3 | CASSILGDATYNEQFF
TRBJ2-7 | TRBV7-2 | CASSLGVSREQYF
TRBJ1-5 | TRBV19 | CASSIRYPSSNQPQHF
TRBJ1-1 | TRBV4-2 | CASGGANTEAFF
TRBJ2-7 | TRBV6-1 | CASTGSRSLNEQYF
TRBJ2-3 | TRBV7-2 | CASSKRELLRGDTQYF
TRBJ2-2 | TRBV30 | CAWRSRAGELFF
TRBJ2-2 | TRBV5-1 | CASRQELNTGELFF
TRBJ1-2 | TRBV6-2/TRBV6-3 | CASSNTLDYGYTF
TRBJ2-3 | TRBV20-1 | CSAGVAASTDTQYF